Described below is a single TCR beta chain sequence and its context. Its antigen is still unknown. In the same sample, other DNA sequences code for this CDR3. The CDR3 sequence is 15 residues long. The V gene end was trimmed by 0 bases and the J gene end by 8 bases; junction bases not matched to a gene: 5. Per germline, CDR1 MNHEY and CDR2 SVGAGI. This specimen comes from a study of shared clonotypes between healthy human individuals. Study findings and constraints: Shared across several donors were roughly 5% of the naive CD4 clonotypes. The study found lower generation probabilities in non-shared clonotypes than in those shared by all four donors.

Samples underwent the assay at deep level. Here immunoSEQ multiplex PCR was the method, and the copy in TCRdb shows in-frame clones only, minus some. Of millions of clones listed, 85% to 95% were seen once; the top ten hold 0.13%. The sequenced sample consisted of naive CD4+ T cells sorted from blood. Subset denoted: CD45RA+ positively selected. This TCR derives from a man aged 18 to 29 in good health. The gene calls are TRBV6-5 and TRBJ1-4; 8 positions match TRBD1. The CDR3 DNA reads as TGTGCCAGCAGTTACTCCGGGACAGGACGGGAAAAACTGTTTTTT. This translates into CASSYSGTGREKLFF.